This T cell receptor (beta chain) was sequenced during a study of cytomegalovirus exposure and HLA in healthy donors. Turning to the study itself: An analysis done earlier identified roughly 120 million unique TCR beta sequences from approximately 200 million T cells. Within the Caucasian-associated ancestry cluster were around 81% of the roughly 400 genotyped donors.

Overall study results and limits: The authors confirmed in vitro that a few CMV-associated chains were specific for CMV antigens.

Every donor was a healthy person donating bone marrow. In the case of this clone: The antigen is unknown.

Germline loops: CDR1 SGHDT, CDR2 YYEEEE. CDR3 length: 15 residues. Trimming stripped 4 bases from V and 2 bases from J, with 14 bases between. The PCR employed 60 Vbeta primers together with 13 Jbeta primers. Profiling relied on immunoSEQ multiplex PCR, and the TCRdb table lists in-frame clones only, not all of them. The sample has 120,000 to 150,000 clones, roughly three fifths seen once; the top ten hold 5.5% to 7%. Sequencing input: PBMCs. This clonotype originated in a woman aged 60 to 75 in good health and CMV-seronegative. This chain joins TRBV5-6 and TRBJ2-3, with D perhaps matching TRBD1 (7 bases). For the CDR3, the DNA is TGTGCCAGCAGCCGGCGGGACAGAATCACAGATACGCAGTATTTT. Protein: CASSRRDRITDTQYF.